This T cell receptor (beta chain) emerged from a study of cytomegalovirus exposure and HLA in healthy donors. The CDR3 consists of 14 residues. Germline V gene lookup returns CDR1 MGHRA and CDR2 YSYEKL. V lost 3 bases to trimming and J lost 3 bases, with 12 bases between them. PCR primers comprised 60 Vbeta and 13 Jbeta primers. TCRdb keeps only in-frame clones here, not all; method: immunoSEQ multiplex PCR. Its clone listing holds about 75,000 clones. Regarding the study as a whole: The likely explanation for a cluster of highly shared sequence variants was sequencing artifact. Cytomegalovirus-associated TCR beta chains were listed, numbering roughly 150.

Turning to this clone: What it binds is unknown.

Sample: PBMCs. This rearrangement joins TRBV4-1 to TRBJ2-7; D is perhaps TRBD2 (5 bases). This TCR was sampled from a man aged 18 to 35 in good health and CMV-seropositive. The CDR3 spells CASSHPGRGYEQYF. CDR3 in DNA: TGCGCCAGCAGCCACCCAGGACGGGGCTACGAGCAGTACTTC.